Each of the 8 T cell receptor beta chains below was sequenced from the same sample in a study of OX40 agonist ivuxolimab in advanced cancers. The protocol was immunoSEQ multiplex PCR, while the TCRdb copy is restricted to in-frame clones and leaves out a portion. The sample yields 30,000 to 40,000 clones, 80% to 90% seen once. This sample comprised CD4+ or CD8+ T cells sorted from blood, obtained in a trial of the OX40 agonist ivuxolimab. The receptors originated from an adult with an advanced solid tumor such as melanoma, head and neck, liver or kidney cancer.

The rearrangement joins TRBV6-5 to TRBJ2-4; D not resolved. V lost 0 bases, J lost 6 bases, and 9 bases lay in between. This CDR3 is built from 14 residues. The germline CDR1 and CDR2 sequences are MNHEY and SVGAGI. The CDR3 sequence: CASSYSDSRNIQYF. CDR3 bases: TGTGCCAGCAGTTACTCGGATTCCCGAAACATTCAGTACTTC.

V is TRBV4-3 and J is TRBJ2-2, with 7 positions matching TRBD1. V lost 0 bases and J lost 5; bases outside the gene matches: 6. CDR3 length: 16 amino acids. Germline V gives CDR1 LGHNA, CDR2 YSLEER. The CDR3 region has the DNA TGCGCCAGCAGCCAAGATCGGACAGGTGGGACCGGGGAGCTGTTTTTT. As protein: CASSQDRTGGTGELFF.

This sequence joins TRBV19 and TRBJ2-2; D ambiguous. Trimming took 3 bases from V and 2 from J, leaving 13 bases between them. The germline V gene has CDR1 LNHDA and CDR2 SQIVND (reference sequence). CDR3 length equals 16 residues. The CDR3, as DNA: TGTGCCAGTAGTATCAGCCCTCCCCCTAACACCGGGGAGCTGTTTTTT. This encodes CASSISPPPNTGELFF.

The chain employs TRBV6-1 and TRBJ2-3; TRBD1 is a possible D gene (6 bases). With 7 bases removed from V and 4 bases from J, the gap between germline ends came to 12 bases. The CDR3 runs 13 residues. Germline V CDR1 and CDR2: MNHNS, SASEGT. The chain's CDR3 is CASIHREPDTQYF. CDR3 nucleotide sequence: TGTGCCAGCATTCACAGGGAGCCAGATACGCAGTATTTT.

The chain couples TRBV6-4 to TRBJ1-6; D possibly corresponds to TRBD1 (5 bases). Germline lookup yields CDR1 MRHNA and CDR2 SNTAGT. The CDR3 is 14 amino acids. The V gene lost 3 bases and the J gene lost 9 bases, with 12 bases spanning the gap. Here the CDR3 reads CASSEETGGSPLHF. The CDR3 nucleotides read TGTGCCAGCAGTGAAGAAACAGGTGGTTCACCCCTCCACTTT.

The chain employs TRBV7-9 and TRBJ2-1; the match to TRBD2 covers 14 bases. The V gene's germline CDR1 is SEHNR and CDR2 FQNEAQ (reference sequence). After removal of 5 bases from V and 1 base from J, the junction contained 10 bases not matched to a gene. The length of the CDR3 is 19 residues. The CDR3 DNA reads TGTGCCAGCAGCCAGACTAGCGGGGGGGCAGCAAGGTCCTACAATGAGCAGTTCTTC. Amino acid sequence: CASSQTSGGAARSYNEQFF. The full variable domain, completed using reference TRBV7-9 and TRBJ2-1, is DTGVSQNPRHKITKRGQNVTFRCDPISEHNRLYWYRQTLGQGPEFLTYFQNEAQLEKSRLLSDRFSAERPKGSFSTLEIQRTEQGDSAMYLCASSQTSGGAARSYNEQFFGPGTRLTVL.

This sequence joins TRBV2 and TRBJ2-7, with D unclear. The CDR3 totals 12 residues. Germline lookup yields CDR1 SNHLY and CDR2 FYNNEI. Trimming took 7 bases from V and 3 from J, leaving 10 bases between them. Here the CDR3 reads CASTQILYEQYF. CDR3 bases: TGTGCCAGCACACAGATACTCTACGAGCAGTACTTC.

The J gene is TRBJ2-1, the V gene TRBV28; tentatively, D is TRBD1 or TRBD2 (5 bases each). V shed 5 bases and J shed 5 bases, with 16 bases lying between them. The V gene's germline CDR1 is MDHEN and CDR2 SYDVKM. The CDR3 loop spans 15 amino acids. For the CDR3, the DNA is TGTGCCAGCAGTCCCTGGGACCTCAAGAACAATGAGCAGTTCTTC. Protein: CASSPWDLKNNEQFF.